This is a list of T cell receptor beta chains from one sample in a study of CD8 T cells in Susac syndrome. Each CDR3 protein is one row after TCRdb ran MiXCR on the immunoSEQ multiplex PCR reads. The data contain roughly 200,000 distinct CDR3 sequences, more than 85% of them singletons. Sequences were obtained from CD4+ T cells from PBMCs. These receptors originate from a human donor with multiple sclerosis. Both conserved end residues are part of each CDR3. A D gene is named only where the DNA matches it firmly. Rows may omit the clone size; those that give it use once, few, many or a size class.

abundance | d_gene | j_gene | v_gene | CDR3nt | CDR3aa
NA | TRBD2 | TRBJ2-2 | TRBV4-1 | TGCGCCAGCAGCCAGCAGGGAGGGGACACCGGGGAGCTGTTTTTT | CASSQQGGDTGELFF
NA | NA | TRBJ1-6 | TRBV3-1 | TGTGCCAGCAGCCAAGATGGGGGGCGTTCACCCCTCCACTTT | CASSQDGGRSPLHF
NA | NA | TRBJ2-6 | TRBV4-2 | TGTGCCAGCAGCCAAGAGTTCGTCTTTGGGGCCAACGTCCTGACTTTC | CASSQEFVFGANVLTF
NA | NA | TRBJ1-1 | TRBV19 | TGTGCCAGTATCGAAACCGAAATGAACACTGAAGCTTTCTTT | CASIETEMNTEAFF
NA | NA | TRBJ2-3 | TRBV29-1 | TGCAGCGGGTCAACCACAGGGAGAGATACGCAGTATTTT | CSGSTTGRDTQYF
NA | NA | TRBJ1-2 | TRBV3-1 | TGTGCCAGCAGCCAAGCGGGGCTTCGATATGGCTACACCTTC | CASSQAGLRYGYTF
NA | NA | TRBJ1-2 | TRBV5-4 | TGTGCCAGCAGGTTTCTCGATCGGGGGGCGCGAGGCTACACCTTC | CASRFLDRGARGYTF
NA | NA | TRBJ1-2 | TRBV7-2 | TGTGCCAGCAGCTTAGGTACCGATTCCTATGGCTACACCTTC | CASSLGTDSYGYTF
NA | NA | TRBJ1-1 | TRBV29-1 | TGCAGCGCCCAAACAGGGATGAACACTGAAGCTTTCTTT | CSAQTGMNTEAFF
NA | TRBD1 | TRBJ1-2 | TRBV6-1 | TGTGCCAGCAGTGAAAGGGGGCGGACGGGATATGGCTACACCTTC | CASSERGRTGYGYTF
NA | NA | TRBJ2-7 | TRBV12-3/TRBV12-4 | TGTGCCAGCAGTCCGTCCTGGGCCTACGAGCAGTACTTC | CASSPSWAYEQYF
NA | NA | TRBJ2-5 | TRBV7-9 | TGTGCCAGCAGCACTATAGGGGAGACCCAGTACTTC | CASSTIGETQYF
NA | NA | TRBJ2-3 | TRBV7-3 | TGTGCCAGCAGCTTAACAGGGGGTGCAGATACGCAGTATTTT | CASSLTGGADTQYF
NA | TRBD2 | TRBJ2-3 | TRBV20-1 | TGCAGTGCTAGAGGCCCGGGACTAGCGGGGGGAGATACGCAGTATTTT | CSARGPGLAGGDTQYF
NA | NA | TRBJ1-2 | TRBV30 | TGTGCCTGGACTACGCGACGGACGGCGGGCGGCTACACCTTC | CAWTTRRTAGGYTF
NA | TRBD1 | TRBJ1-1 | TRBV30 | TGTGCCTGGGTTCAGGGGGTGAACACTGAAGCTTTCTTT | CAWVQGVNTEAFF
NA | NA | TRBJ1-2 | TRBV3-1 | TGTGCCAGCAGCCAAGATACCCGTTACTACTATGGCTACACCTTC | CASSQDTRYYYGYTF
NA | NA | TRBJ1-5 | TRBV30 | TGTGCCTGGAGTGCCGGGCCCTGGGGAGGGATGCCCCAGCATTTT | CAWSAGPWGGMPQHF
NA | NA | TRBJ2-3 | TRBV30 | TGTGCCTGGAGTGTAAACCTAGGGAATACGCAGTATTTT | CAWSVNLGNTQYF
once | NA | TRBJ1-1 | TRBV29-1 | TGCAGCGCCACAGGCTTGGGGAACACTGAAGCTTTCTTT | CSATGLGNTEAFF
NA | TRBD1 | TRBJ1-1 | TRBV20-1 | TGCAGTGCTTTACGGGACAGCGAAGCTTTCTTT | CSALRDSEAFF
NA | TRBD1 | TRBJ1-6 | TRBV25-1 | TGTGCCAGCAGTGAAGCAGGGGGCGGTTCACCCCTCCACTTT | CASSEAGGGSPLHF
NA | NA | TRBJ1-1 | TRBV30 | TGTGCCTGGAGTTTAACAAAAAGTGTCACTGAAGCTTTCTTT | CAWSLTKSVTEAFF
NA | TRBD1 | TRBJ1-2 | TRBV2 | TGTGCCAGCAGTGCGGACAGGCCCTATGGCTACACCTTC | CASSADRPYGYTF
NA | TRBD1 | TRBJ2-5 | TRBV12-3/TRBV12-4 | TGTGCCAGCAGTCGGGACAGGGGGCAAGTAGCCCAGTACTTC | CASSRDRGQVAQYF
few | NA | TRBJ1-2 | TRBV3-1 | TGTGCCAGCAGCCAAGGATCTAACTATGGCTACACCTTC | CASSQGSNYGYTF
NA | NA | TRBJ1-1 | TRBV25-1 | TGTGCCAGCAGTGGTCGGGGGAGAGGAGCTTTCTTT | CASSGRGRGAFF
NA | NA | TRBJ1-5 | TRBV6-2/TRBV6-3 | TGTGCCAGCAGTTACAGGGGCAATAGCAATCAGCCCCAGCATTTT | CASSYRGNSNQPQHF
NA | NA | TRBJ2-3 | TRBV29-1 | TGCAGCGTGACAACTAGGCTCACAGATACGCAGTATTTT | CSVTTRLTDTQYF
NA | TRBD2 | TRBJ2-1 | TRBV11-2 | TGTGCCAGCAGCCCCGGGAGCGGGGGGGCCTATGAGCAGTTCTTC | CASSPGSGGAYEQFF
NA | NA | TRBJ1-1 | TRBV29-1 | TGCAGCGTTGACATGGGGATGAACACTGAAGCTTTCTTT | CSVDMGMNTEAFF
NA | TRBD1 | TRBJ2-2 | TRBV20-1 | TGCAGTGCGGAGAGGGGGCAGCGATACACCGGGGAGCTGTTTTTT | CSAERGQRYTGELFF
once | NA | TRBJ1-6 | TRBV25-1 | TGTGCCAGCAGTGAAGAACGGCTTGGCTCACCCCTCCACTTT | CASSEERLGSPLHF
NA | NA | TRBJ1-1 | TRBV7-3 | TGTGCCAGCAGCCTGAGTCGTTCCGAGAACACTGAAGCTTTCTTT | CASSLSRSENTEAFF
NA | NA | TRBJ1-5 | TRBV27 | TGTGCCAGCAGCGGATTCGGGGGAAATCAGCCCCAGCATTTT | CASSGFGGNQPQHF
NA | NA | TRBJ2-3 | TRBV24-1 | TGTGCCACCAGGGACGGCCACACAGATACGCAGTATTTT | CATRDGHTDTQYF
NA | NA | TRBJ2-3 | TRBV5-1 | TGCGCCAGTCTACGGGACTTGAGCACAGATACGCAGTATTTT | CASLRDLSTDTQYF
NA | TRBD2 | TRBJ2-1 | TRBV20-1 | TGCAGTGCTACCTTAGCGGGGAATGATGAGCAGTTCTTC | CSATLAGNDEQFF